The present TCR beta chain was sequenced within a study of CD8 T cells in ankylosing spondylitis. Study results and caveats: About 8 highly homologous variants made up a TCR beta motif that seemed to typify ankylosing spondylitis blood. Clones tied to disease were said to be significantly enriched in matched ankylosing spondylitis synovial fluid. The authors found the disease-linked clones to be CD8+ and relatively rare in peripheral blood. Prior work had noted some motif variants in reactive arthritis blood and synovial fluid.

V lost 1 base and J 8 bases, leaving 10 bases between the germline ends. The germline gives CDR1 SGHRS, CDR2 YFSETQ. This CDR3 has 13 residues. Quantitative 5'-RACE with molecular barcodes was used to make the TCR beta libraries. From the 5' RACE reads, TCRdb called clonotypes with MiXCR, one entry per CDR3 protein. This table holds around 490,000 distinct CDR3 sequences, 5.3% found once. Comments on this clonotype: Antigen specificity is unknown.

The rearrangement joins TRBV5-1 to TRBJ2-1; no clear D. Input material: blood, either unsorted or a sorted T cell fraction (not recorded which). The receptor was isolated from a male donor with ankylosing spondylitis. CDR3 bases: TGCGCCAGCAGCTTGCGCCAGATCCATGAGCAGTTCTTC. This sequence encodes CASSLRQIHEQFF.